This T cell receptor beta chain originates from a study of siplizumab effects on memory and regulatory T cells. This CDR3 contains 12 residues. V was shortened by 2 bases and J by 12 bases, with 11 bases between the two germline ends. CDR1 and CDR2 from the germline V gene are SGHVS and FNYEAQ. This clone has a single count. The data were produced by immunoSEQ multiplex PCR, yet TCRdb's version contains in-frame clones alone and is incomplete. Counted here are more than 90,000 clones, around 94% occurring once; the ten biggest clones make up 1% to 1.5%. This TCR came from a human donor in good health. This rearrangement joins TRBV7-6 to TRBJ2-1, with a possible D match to TRBD1 (6 bases). Material for sequencing was non-Treg CD4+ T cells sorted from blood. CDR3 sequence: CASSLSLDRQFF. Written as DNA, the CDR3 is TGTGCCAGCAGCTTAAGTTTGGACAGGCAGTTCTTC.